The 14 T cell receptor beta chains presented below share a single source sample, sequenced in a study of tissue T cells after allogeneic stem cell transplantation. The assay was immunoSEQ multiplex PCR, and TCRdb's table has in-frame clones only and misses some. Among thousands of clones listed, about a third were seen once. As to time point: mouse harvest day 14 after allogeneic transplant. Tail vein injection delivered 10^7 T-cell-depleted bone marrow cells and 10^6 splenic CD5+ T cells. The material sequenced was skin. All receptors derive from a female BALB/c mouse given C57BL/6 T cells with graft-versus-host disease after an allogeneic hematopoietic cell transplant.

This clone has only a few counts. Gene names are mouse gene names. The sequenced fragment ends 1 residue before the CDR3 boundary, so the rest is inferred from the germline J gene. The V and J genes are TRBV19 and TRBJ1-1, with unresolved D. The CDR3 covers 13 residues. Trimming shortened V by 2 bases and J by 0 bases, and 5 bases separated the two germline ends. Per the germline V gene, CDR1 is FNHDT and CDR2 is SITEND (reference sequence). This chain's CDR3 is CASSIRANTEVFF. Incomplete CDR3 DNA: TGTGCCAGCAGTATCCGGGCAAACACAGAAGTCTTC.

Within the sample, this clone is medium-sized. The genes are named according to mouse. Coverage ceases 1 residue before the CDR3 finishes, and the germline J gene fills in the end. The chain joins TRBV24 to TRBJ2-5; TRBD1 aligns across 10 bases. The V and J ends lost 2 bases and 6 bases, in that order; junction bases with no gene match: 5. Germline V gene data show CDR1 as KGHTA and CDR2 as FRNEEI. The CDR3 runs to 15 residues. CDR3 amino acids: CASSLPGTGADTQYF. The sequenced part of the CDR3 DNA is TGTGCCAGCAGTCTGCCCGGGACAGGGGCCGACACCCAGTAC.

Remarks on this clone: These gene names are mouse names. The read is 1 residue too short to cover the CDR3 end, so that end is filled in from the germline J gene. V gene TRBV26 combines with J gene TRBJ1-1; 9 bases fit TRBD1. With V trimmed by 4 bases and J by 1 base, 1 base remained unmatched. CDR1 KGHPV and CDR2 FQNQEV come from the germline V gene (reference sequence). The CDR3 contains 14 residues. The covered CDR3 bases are TGTGCCAGCAGTCCGGGACAGGGAAACACAGAAGTCTTC. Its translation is CASSPGQGNTEVF. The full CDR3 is CASSPGQGNTEVFF.

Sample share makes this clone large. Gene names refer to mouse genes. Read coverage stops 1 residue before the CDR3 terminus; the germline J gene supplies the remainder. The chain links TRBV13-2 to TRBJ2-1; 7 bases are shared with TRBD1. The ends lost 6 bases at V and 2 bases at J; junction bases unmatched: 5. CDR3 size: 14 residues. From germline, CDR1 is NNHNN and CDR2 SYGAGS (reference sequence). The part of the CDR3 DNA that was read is TGTGCCAGCGACCGGACAGGTGACTATGCTGAGCAGTTC. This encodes CASDRTGDYAEQF. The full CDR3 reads CASDRTGDYAEQFF.

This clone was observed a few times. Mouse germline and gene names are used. The CDR3 bases that were read are TGTGCCAGCAGTCTGTTCAACAACCAGGCTCCGCTT. Translation gives CASSLFNNQAPL. The whole CDR3 sequence is CASSLFNNQAPLF. The chain has TRBV26 and TRBJ1-5; D is undetermined. The read finishes 1 residue shy of the CDR3 end, and the germline J gene is used to complete it. The CDR3 has 13 residues. Trimming cost V 1 base and J 1 base, with 2 bases left between them. The germline V gene encodes CDR1 KGHPV and CDR2 FQNQEV (reference sequence).

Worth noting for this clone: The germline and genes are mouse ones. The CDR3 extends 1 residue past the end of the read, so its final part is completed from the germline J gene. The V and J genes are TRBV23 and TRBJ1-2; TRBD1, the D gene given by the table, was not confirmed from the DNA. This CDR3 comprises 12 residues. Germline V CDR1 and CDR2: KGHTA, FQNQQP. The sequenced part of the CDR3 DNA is TGCTCCAGCAGTCTTCAGGGCTCCGACTACACC. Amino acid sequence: CSSSLQGSDYT. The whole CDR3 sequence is CSSSLQGSDYTF.

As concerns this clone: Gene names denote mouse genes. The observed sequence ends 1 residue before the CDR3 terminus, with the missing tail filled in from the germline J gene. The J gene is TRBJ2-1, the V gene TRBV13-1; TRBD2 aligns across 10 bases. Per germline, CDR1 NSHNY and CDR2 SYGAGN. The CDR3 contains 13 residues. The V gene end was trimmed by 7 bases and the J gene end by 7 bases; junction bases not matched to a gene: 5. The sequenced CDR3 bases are TGTGCCAGCTGCCTGGGGGGGCGGGCTGAGCAGTTC. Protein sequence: CASCLGGRAEQF. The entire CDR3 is CASCLGGRAEQFF.

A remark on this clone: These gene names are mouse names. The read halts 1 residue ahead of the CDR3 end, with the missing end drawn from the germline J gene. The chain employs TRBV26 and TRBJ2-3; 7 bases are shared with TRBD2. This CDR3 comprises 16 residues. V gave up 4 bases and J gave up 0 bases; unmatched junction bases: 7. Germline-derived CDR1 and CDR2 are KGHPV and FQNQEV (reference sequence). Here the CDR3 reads CASSQSWGSSAETLYF. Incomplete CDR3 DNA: TGTGCCAGCAGTCAGAGCTGGGGGTCTAGTGCAGAAACGCTGTAT.

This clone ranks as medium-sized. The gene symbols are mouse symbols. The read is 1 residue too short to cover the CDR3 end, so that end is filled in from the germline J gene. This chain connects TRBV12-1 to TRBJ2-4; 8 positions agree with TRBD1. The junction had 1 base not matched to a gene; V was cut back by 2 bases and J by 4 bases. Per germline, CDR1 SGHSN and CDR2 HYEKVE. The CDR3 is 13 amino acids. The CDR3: CASSHRGENTLYF. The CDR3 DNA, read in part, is TGTGCCAGCTCTCACAGGGGGGAAAACACCTTGTAC.

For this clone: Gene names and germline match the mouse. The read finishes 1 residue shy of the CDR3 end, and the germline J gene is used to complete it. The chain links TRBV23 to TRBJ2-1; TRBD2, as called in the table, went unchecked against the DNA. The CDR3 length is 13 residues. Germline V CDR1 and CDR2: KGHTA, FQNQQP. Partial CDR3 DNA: TGCTCCAGCAGTCAACAGACTTATGCTGAGCAGTTC. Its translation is CSSSQQTYAEQF. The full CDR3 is CSSSQQTYAEQFF.

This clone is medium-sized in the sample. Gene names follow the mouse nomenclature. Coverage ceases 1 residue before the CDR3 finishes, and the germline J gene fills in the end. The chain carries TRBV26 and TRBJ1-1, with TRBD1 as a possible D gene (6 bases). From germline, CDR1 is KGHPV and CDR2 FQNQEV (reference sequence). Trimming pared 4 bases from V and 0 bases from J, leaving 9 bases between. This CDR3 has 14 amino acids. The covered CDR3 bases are TGTGCCAGCAGTCGGGGACAAGCAAACACAGAAGTCTTC. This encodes CASSRGQANTEVF. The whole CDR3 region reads CASSRGQANTEVFF. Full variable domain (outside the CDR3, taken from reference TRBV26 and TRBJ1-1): NSKVIQTPRYLVKGQGQKAKMRCIPEKGHPVVFWYQQNKNNEFKFLINFQNQEVLQQIDMTEKRFSAECPSNSPCSLEIQSSEAGDSALYLCASSRGQANTEVFFGKGTRLTVV.

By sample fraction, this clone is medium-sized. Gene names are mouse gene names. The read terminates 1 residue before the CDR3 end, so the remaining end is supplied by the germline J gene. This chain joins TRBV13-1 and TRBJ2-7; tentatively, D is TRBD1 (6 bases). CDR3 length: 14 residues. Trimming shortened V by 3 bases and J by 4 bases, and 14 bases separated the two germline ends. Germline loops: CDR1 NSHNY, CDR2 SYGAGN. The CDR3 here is CASSATGRIYEQYF. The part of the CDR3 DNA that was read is TGTGCCAGCAGTGCTACAGGGAGGATATATGAACAGTAC.

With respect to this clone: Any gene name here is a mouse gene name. The CDR3 reads CASSLLRGGDEQYF. CDR3 DNA (partial): TGTGCCAGCAGTCTGTTGAGGGGAGGAGATGAACAGTAC. The V gene is TRBV24, the J gene TRBJ2-7, with a weak D call TRBD1 (5 bases). The read ends 1 residue before the CDR3 terminus; that terminus is restored from the germline J gene. The ends were cut back, 1 base at V and 5 bases at J, with 12 bases in the middle. The CDR3 runs to 14 residues. Germline V gives CDR1 KGHTA, CDR2 FRNEEI.

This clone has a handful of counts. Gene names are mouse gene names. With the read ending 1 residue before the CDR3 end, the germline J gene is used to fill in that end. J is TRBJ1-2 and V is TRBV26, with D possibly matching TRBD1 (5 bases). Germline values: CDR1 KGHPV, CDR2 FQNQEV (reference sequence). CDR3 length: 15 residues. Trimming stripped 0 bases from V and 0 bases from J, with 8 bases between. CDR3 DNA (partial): TGTGCCAGCAGTCTGTCGGGGGGGGCAAACTCCGACTACACC. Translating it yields CASSLSGGANSDYT. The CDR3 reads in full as CASSLSGGANSDYTF.